This TCR beta chain was observed in a study of shared clonotypes between healthy human individuals. Background on the study: The cohort comprised two women and a few men. Their ages spanned 18 to 49 years.

CD4+ cells yielded CD45RA+ naive and CD45RA-negative memory subsets. In the case of this clone: Its target is not known.

Germline V lookup: CDR1 MGHRA, CDR2 YSYEKL. The CDR3 consists of 16 residues. The V end was cut by 1 base, the J end by 2 bases, with 13 bases between. Study-level points and caveats: Sharing across four donors was highest in naive CD4 (about 5%) and lowest in memory CD8 (around 0.4%). How much donors shared clonotypes was expected to be affected by sequencing depth.

Libraries were prepared by immunoSEQ multiplex PCR; TCRdb keeps only in-frame clonotypes and omits some of them. The sample carries more than 850,000 clones, about 84% recorded once. The receptor was derived from a man between 18 and 29 years old in good health. Some clones in this sample may be carry-over from other donors' samples. The chain links TRBV4-1 to TRBJ2-3; D not resolved. The sample was memory CD4+ T cells from PBMCs. Stated subset: CD45RA-negative fraction. CDR3 sequence reads: CASSQVGSFSTDTQYF. DNA of the CDR3: TGCGCCAGCAGCCAAGTTGGCTCCTTCTCCACAGATACGCAGTATTTT.